What follows is one T cell receptor beta chain and its context. What it recognizes is unknown. This specimen belongs to a study of T cell repertoires in cytomegalovirus infection. At the level of the study: It can be stated that public TCR beta signatures indicated CMV infection as well as a matching HLA type. Overall study findings and caveats: Totalled public TCR beta family frequency picked out people who carried CMV plus the relevant HLA.

With 5 bases clipped from V and 1 base from J, the junction kept 4 bases outside the gene matches. The germline CDR1 and CDR2 sequences are SEHNR and FQNEAQ (reference sequence). The CDR3 is 14 residues long. MiXCR, run by TCRdb on the reads, gives a single entry per CDR3 protein. This sample has approximately 110,000 distinct CDR3 sequences, with less than 55% found just once. The source of this sequence is a human donor in good health (CMV status not recorded). Some clones in this sample may be carry-over from other donors' samples. The V call is TRBV7-9, the J call TRBJ2-7, with 8 bases fitting TRBD1. The material was CD8+ T cells from cultured PBMCs, obtained from culture after CMV antigen stimulation. CDR3 in amino acids: CASSHDRGSYEQYF. CDR3 sequence (DNA): TGTGCCAGCAGCCACGACAGGGGATCCTACGAGCAGTACTTC.